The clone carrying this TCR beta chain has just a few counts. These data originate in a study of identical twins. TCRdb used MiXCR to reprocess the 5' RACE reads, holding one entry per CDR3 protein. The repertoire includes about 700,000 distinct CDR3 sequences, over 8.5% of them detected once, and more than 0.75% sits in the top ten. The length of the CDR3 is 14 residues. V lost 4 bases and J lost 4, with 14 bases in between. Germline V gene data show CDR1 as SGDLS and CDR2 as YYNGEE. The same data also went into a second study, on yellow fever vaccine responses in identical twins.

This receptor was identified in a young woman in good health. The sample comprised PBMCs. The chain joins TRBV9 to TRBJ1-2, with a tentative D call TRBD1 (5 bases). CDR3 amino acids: CASSPSGAIYGYTF. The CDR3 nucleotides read TGTGCCAGCAGCCCCTCCGGGGCCATCTATGGCTACACCTTC.